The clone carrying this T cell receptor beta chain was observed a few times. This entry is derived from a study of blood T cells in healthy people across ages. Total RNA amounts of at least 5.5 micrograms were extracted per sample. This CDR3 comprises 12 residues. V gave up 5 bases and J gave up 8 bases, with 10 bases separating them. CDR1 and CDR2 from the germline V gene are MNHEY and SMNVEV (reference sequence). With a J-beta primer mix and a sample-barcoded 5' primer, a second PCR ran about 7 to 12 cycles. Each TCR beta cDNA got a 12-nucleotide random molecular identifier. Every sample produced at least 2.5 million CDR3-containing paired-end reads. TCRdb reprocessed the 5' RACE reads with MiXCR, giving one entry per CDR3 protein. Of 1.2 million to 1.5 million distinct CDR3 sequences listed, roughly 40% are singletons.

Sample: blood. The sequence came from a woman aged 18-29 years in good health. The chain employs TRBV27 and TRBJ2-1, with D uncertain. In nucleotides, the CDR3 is TGTGCCAGCAGTCCCTTTGGGGATGAGCAGTTCTTC. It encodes CASSPFGDEQFF.